Included here is one T cell receptor (beta chain) sequence, with context. Produced via immunoSEQ multiplex PCR; TCRdb's table is partial and in-frame only. The repertoire has about 100,000 clones, over 90% of them found once; the top ten carry 8%. CDR3 length: 12 residues. V lost 3 bases, J lost 6 bases, and 9 bases lay in between. From germline, CDR1 is MNHEY and CDR2 SMNVEV (reference sequence). These data come from a study of control samples from healthy donors and cancer patients. The source of this sequence is a man aged 18 to 29 in good health. The chain uses TRBV27 and TRBJ2-7; TRBD2 is a possible D gene (5 bases). The material sequenced was blood. This CDR3 is CASSFRGGEQYF. CDR3 bases: TGTGCCAGCAGTTTCCGGGGTGGCGAGCAGTACTTC.